This entry describes one T cell receptor (beta chain). Its antigen is not known. Libraries were prepared by immunoSEQ multiplex PCR; TCRdb keeps only in-frame clonotypes and omits some of them. The profile covers under 150,000 clones, with roughly 88% appearing a single time and around 5% taken by the ten largest. The CDR3 is 15 amino acids. Trimming cost V 5 bases and J 6 bases; bases outside gene matches: 8. Germline CDR1 is WNHNN and CDR2 is SYGVQD (reference sequence). The record originates from a study of T cell responses to AZD1222 COVID-19 vaccine. Study-wide findings and caveats: Clonal diversity was possibly underestimated, and the donors were mostly white British, with more females. Variant regions that are unmutated are reportedly the target of nearly half of spike-specific TCRs.

This receptor was obtained from an adult who received the AZD1222 COVID-19 vaccine. The genes are TRBV10-1 and TRBJ2-1; 9 nucleotides agree with TRBD2. The source material was peripheral blood, sampled 28 days after the second AZD1222 dose. The CDR3 DNA reads TGCGCCAGCAGTTTGCGACTAGCGGACTCCAATGAGCAGTTCTTC. Amino acids: CASSLRLADSNEQFF.